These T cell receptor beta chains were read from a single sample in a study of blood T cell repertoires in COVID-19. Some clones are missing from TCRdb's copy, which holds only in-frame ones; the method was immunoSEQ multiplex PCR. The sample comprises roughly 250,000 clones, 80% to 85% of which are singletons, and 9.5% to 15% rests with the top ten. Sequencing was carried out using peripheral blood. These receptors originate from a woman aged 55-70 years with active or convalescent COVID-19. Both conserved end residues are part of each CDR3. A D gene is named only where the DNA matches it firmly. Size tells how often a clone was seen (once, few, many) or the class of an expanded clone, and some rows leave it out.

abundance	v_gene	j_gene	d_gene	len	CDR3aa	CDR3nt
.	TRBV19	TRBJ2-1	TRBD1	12	CASSTRTGEQFF	TGTGCCAGTAGTACCCGGACAGGCGAGCAGTTCTTC
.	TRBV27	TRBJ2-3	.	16	CASSYSRQISTDTQYF	TGTGCCAGCAGTTACTCCCGACAAATAAGCACAGATACGCAGTATTTT
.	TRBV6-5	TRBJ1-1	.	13	CASSYRGSAEAFF	TGTGCCAGCAGTTACAGGGGAAGCGCTGAAGCTTTCTTT
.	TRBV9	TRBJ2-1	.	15	CASSGMTSSYNEQFF	TGTGCCAGCAGCGGTATGACTAGCTCCTACAATGAGCAGTTCTTC
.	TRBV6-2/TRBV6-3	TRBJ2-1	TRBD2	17	CASSYSWRGGSYNEQFF	TGTGCCAGCAGTTACTCTTGGCGGGGGGGCTCCTACAATGAGCAGTTCTTC
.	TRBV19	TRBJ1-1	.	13	CASSISLNTEAFF	TGTGCCAGTAGTATTAGCCTGAACACTGAAGCTTTCTTT
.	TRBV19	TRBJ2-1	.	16	CASSIGNGGLYNEQFF	TGTGCCAGTAGTATAGGGAACGGGGGGCTATACAATGAGCAGTTCTTC
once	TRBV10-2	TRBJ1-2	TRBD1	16	CASSEEARGQGYGYTF	TGCGCCAGCAGTGAGGAGGCGCGGGGACAGGGCTATGGCTACACCTTC
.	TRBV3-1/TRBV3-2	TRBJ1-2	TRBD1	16	CASSQPQGQGAGGYTF	TGTGCCAGCAGCCAACCCCAGGGACAGGGGGCGGGTGGCTACACCTTC
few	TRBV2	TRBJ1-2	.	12	CASSPGFYGYTF	TGTGCCAGCAGTCCGGGATTCTATGGCTACACCTTC
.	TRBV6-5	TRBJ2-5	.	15	CASSSAAFNQETQYF	TGTGCCAGCAGTTCGGCGGCTTTCAACCAAGAGACCCAGTACTTC
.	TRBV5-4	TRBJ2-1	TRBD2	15	CASSLVAGGPNEQFF	TGTGCCAGCAGCTTGGTTGCGGGGGGGCCCAATGAGCAGTTCTTC
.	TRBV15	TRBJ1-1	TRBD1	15	CATSSWDRGNTEAFF	TGTGCCACCAGCAGCTGGGACAGGGGGAACACTGAAGCTTTCTTT
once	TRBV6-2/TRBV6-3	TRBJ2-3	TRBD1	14	CASSRDSATDTQYF	TGTGCCAGCAGTCGGGACAGCGCCACAGATACGCAGTATTTT
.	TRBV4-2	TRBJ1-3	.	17	CASSQEAGRGFRNTIYF	TGTGCCAGCAGCCAAGAGGCCGGGAGGGGCTTCAGAAACACCATATATTTT
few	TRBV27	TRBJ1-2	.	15	CASSFKQGGNYGYTF	TGTGCCAGCAGTTTTAAACAGGGCGGCAACTATGGCTACACCTTC
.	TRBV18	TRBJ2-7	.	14	CASSPGQGAYEQYF	TGTGCCAGCTCACCAGGACAAGGAGCCTACGAGCAGTACTTC
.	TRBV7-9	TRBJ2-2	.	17	CASSPWSGVPNTGELFF	TGTGCCAGCAGCCCGTGGTCAGGGGTTCCTAACACCGGGGAGCTGTTTTTT
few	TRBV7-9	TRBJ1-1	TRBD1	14	CASSQGQGHTEAFF	TGTGCCAGCAGCCAAGGACAGGGACACACTGAAGCTTTCTTT
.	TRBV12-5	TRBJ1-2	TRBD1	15	CASGLDWGQAYGYTF	TGTGCTAGTGGTTTGGACTGGGGACAGGCCTATGGCTACACCTTC
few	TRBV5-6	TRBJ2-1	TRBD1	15	CASSPGQNSYNEQFF	TGTGCCAGCAGCCCGGGACAGAACTCCTACAATGAGCAGTTCTTC
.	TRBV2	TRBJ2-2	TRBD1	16	CASSSADRGLGGELFF	TGTGCCAGCAGTTCAGCGGACAGGGGGCTCGGCGGGGAGCTGTTTTTT
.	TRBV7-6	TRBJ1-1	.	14	CASSLVRQSTEAFF	TGTGCCAGCAGCTTAGTAAGACAGAGTACTGAAGCTTTCTTT
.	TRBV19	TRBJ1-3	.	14	CASSIADSRNTIYF	TGTGCCAGTAGTATCGCAGATTCGCGAAACACCATATATTTT
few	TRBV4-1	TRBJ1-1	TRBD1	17	CASSQNVLSRDREGAFF	TGCGCCAGCAGCCAAAATGTCCTGTCCCGGGACAGGGAGGGGGCTTTCTTT
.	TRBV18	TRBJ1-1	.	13	CASSPTQNTEAFF	TGTGCCAGCTCACCCACACAGAACACTGAAGCTTTCTTT
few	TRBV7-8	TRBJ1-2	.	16	CASSTPGRVGNYGYTF	TGTGCCAGCAGCACCCCGGGGAGGGTGGGTAACTATGGCTACACCTTC
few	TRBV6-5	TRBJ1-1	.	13	CASTRGPNTEAFF	TGTGCCAGCACTAGGGGCCCGAACACTGAAGCTTTCTTT
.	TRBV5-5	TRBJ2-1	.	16	CASSRIRGSSYNEQFF	TGTGCCAGCAGCCGGATTCGGGGGAGCTCCTACAATGAGCAGTTCTTC
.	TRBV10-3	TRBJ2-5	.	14	CAISAGAPRETQYF	TGTGCCATCAGTGCAGGGGCGCCAAGAGAGACCCAGTACTTC
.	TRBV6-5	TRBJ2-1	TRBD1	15	CASSLAPDRGNEQFF	TGTGCCAGCAGCCTCGCCCCAGACAGGGGAAATGAGCAGTTCTTC
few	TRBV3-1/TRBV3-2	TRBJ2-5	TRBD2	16	CASSQDRTSVQETQYF	TGTGCCAGCAGCCAAGACAGGACTAGTGTACAAGAGACCCAGTACTTC
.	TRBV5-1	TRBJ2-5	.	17	CASSLGRGENRKVDQYF	TGCGCCAGCAGCCTCGGGCGCGGGGAAAACCGTAAGGTGGACCAGTACTTC
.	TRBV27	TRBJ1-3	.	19	CASSPRQDWQYRSGNTIYF	TGTGCCAGCAGTCCCAGACAGGACTGGCAATATCGCTCTGGAAACACCATATATTTT
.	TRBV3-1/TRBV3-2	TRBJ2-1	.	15	CASSLDSSSYNEQFF	TGTGCCAGCAGCCTCGACTCGAGCTCCTACAATGAGCAGTTCTTC
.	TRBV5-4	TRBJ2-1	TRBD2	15	CASSPTSGAVNEQFF	TGTGCCAGCAGCCCGACTAGCGGGGCCGTCAATGAGCAGTTCTTC
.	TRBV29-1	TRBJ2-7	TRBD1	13	CSVHRGHSYEQYF	TGCAGCGTACACAGGGGGCACTCCTACGAGCAGTACTTC
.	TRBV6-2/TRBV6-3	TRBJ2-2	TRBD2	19	CASTPPGLVVGSPNGELFF	TGTGCCAGCACCCCCCCAGGACTAGTTGTCGGGAGTCCCAACGGGGAGCTGTTTTTT
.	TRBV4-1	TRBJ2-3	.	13	CASSQALPVTQYF	TGCGCCAGCAGCCAAGCACTTCCTGTTACGCAGTATTTT
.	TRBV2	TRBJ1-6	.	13	CASSEGGNSPLHF	TGTGCCAGCAGTGAGGGGGGAAATTCACCCCTCCACTTT
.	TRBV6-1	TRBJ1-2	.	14	CASSERARDYGYTF	TGTGCCAGCAGTGAGAGAGCCAGGGACTATGGCTACACCTTC
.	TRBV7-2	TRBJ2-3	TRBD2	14	CASSRGGGTDTQYF	TGTGCCAGCAGCAGGGGAGGGGGCACAGATACGCAGTATTTT
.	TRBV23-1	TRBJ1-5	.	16	CASSQRQGVGNQPQHF	TGCGCCAGCAGTCAACGGCAGGGTGTCGGCAATCAGCCCCAGCATTTT
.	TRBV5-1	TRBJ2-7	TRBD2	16	CASSLGPTSGQNEQYF	TGCGCCAGCAGCCTCGGTCCGACTAGCGGACAAAACGAGCAGTACTTC
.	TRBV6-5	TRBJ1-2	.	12	CASSPQGGASTF	TGTGCCAGCAGCCCCCAGGGCGGGGCTAGCACCTTC
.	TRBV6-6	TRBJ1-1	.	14	CASSYPVGDTEAFF	TGTGCCAGCAGTTACCCCGTCGGGGACACTGAAGCTTTCTTT
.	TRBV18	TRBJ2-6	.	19	CASSQAMGGLSSGANVLTF	TGTGCCAGCTCCCAGGCTATGGGGGGACTGAGCTCTGGGGCCAACGTCCTGACTTTC
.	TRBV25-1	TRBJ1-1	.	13	CASRDSPYTEAFF	TGTGCCAGCAGGGACAGTCCTTACACTGAAGCTTTCTTT
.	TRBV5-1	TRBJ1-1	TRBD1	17	CASSFGTGGWKNTEAFF	TGCGCCAGCAGCTTCGGGACAGGGGGCTGGAAGAACACTGAAGCTTTCTTT
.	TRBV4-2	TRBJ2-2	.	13	CASSQDLTGELFF	TGTGCCAGCAGCCAAGACCTAACCGGGGAGCTGTTTTTT
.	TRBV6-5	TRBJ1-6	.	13	CASSPGTTSPLHF	TGTGCCAGCAGTCCCGGGACAACATCACCCCTCCACTTT
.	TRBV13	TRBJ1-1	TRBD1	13	CATAIGGLAEAFF	TGTGCCACCGCGATAGGGGGCCTGGCTGAAGCTTTCTTT
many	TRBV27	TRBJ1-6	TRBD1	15	CASSFTTGVGSPLHF	TGTGCCAGCAGTTTCACGACAGGGGTAGGGTCACCCCTCCACTTT
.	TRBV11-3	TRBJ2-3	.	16	CASSLGGEVETDTQYF	TGTGCCAGCAGCTTAGGAGGTGAGGTCGAGACAGATACGCAGTATTTT
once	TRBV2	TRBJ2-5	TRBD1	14	CASRMTGGRETQYF	TGTGCCAGCAGGATGACAGGGGGTAGGGAGACCCAGTACTTC
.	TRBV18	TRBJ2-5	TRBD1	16	CASSPQKGGAGETQYF	TGTGCCAGCTCACCGCAGAAAGGGGGCGCGGGAGAGACCCAGTACTTC
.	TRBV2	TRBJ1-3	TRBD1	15	CASSEGGGRGNTIYF	TGTGCCAGCAGTGAAGGAGGGGGCCGCGGAAACACCATATATTTT
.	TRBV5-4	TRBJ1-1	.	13	CASSQWRDREAFF	TGTGCCAGCAGTCAATGGAGGGACCGTGAAGCTTTCTTT
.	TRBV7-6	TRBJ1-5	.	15	CASSPGWGRGQPQHF	TGTGCCAGCAGCCCAGGGTGGGGTCGTGGGCAGCCCCAGCATTTT
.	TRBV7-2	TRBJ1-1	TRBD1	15	CASSPSPLDRAAAFF	TGTGCCAGCAGCCCCTCACCCCTGGACAGGGCTGCAGCTTTCTTT